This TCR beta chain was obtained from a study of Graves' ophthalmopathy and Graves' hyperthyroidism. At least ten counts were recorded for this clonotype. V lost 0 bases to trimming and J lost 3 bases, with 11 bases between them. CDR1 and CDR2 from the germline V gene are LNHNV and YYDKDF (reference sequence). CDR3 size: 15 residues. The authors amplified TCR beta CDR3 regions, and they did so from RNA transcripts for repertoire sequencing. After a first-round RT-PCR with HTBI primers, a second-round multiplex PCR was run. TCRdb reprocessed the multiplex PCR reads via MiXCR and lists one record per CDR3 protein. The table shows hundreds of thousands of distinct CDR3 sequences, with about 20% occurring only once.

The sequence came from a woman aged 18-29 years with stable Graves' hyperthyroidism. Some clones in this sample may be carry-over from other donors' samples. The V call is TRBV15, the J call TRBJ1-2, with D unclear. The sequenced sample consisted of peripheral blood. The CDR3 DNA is TGTGCCACCAGCAGAGATTCGCCTTGGGACTATGGCTACACCTTC. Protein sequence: CATSRDSPWDYGYTF.